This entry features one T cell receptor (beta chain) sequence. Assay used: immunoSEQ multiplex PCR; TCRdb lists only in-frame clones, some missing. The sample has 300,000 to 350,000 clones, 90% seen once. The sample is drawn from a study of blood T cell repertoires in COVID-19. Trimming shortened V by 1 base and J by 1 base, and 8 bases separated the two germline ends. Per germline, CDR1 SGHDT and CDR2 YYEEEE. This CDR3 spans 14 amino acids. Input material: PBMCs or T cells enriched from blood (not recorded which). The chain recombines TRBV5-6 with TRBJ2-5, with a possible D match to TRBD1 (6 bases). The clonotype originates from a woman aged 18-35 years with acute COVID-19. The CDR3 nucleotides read TGTGCCAGCAGCTTGAGGACAGTCCAAGAGACCCAGTACTTC. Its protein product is CASSLRTVQETQYF.